A single T cell receptor (beta chain) is shown here with its context. As yet, its antigen is unknown. 13 Jbeta primers and 60 Vbeta primers were used for the PCR. The table came from immunoSEQ multiplex PCR; TCRdb's copy has only in-frame clones and leaves some out. Among 130,000 or so clones, roughly 70% were seen once, and the ten largest hold around 4.7%. These data are taken from a study of cytomegalovirus exposure and HLA in healthy donors. Study-level results: Among TCR sequences, most were rare, though some public TCRs appeared in many donors.

This CDR3 spans 14 amino acids. Germline V gene data show CDR1 as MNHEY and CDR2 as SVGAGI. The ends lost 10 bases at V and 1 base at J; junction bases unmatched: 8. The sequenced material came from PBMCs. The TCR originated in a man between 18 and 29 years old in good health and CMV-seropositive. The chain couples TRBV6-5 to TRBJ2-3; 7 bases agree with TRBD2. In nucleotides, the CDR3 is TGTGCCACTCGCGGGGGTGATGGCACAGATACGCAGTATTTT. Translated: CATRGGDGTDTQYF.